This is a list of T cell receptor beta chains from one sample in a study of blood T cell repertoires in COVID-19. Only in-frame clones appear in the TCRdb table, and some are missing; sequencing was by immunoSEQ multiplex PCR. The table includes 450,000 to 500,000 clones, 80% to 90% detected once. Sequenced: peripheral blood. The receptors here all came from a human donor in a cohort sampled during active COVID-19. Each CDR3 is given without its conserved first and last residue.

v_gene | CDR3aa
TRBV9 | ASSVDHGGLASEQF
TRBV7-2 | ASSLEARGSTDTQY
TRBV28 | ASSSGTIRDYGYT
TRBV3-1/TRBV3-2 | ASSTGNLAGELF
TRBV10-1 | ASRRQPNTEAF
TRBV15 | ATSRGNGGSTDTQY
TRBV7-9 | ASRRGATGNTIY
TRBV3-1/TRBV3-2 | ASSQVGGSPYNEQF
TRBV19 | ASSADRDYYNEQF
TRBV3-1/TRBV3-2 | ASSLLSFGTMDYT
TRBV12-5 | ASGRGSSGANVLT
TRBV7-2 | ASSLVVGQQETQY
TRBV6-6 | ASSYEGEFGYT
TRBV5-1 | ASSLDPGGYTGELF
TRBV30 | AWRGRGLDEQF
TRBV19 | ASSPTLQISGNTIY
TRBV6-2/TRBV6-3 | ASSYEAVSTDTQY
TRBV19 | ASSIGTRNYEQY
TRBV5-8 | ASSLRLAGFGEQY
TRBV18 | ASSPRGYDGYT
TRBV19 | ASSILGVEAQH
TRBV6-4 | ASRPEVFDAGELF
TRBV3-1/TRBV3-2 | ASSLNRGSTGNTIY
TRBV3-1/TRBV3-2 | ASSQGVSGRADIMKTQY
TRBV9 | ASSEGRSGQGYGNTIY
TRBV11-2 | ASSLTGLNSPLH
TRBV5-1 | ASSQSIGLTSYEQF
TRBV19 | ASSIAGYGELF
TRBV18 | ASSLASGELDSGNTIY
TRBV11-2 | ASSLELAGYNEQF
TRBV11-2 | ASSLVLARDTQY
TRBV6-6 | ASALRTGSGYEQY
TRBV5-4 | ASSLGQRGSYEQY
TRBV19 | ASSIGTGEEANYGYT
TRBV4-1 | ASSQDPGGRAA
TRBV5-8 | ASSQTGDQPQH
TRBV3-1/TRBV3-2 | ASSPGSGQNYGYT
TRBV6-2/TRBV6-3 | ASSRYSSPGNTIY
TRBV3-1/TRBV3-2 | ASSPTGAGASTDTQY
TRBV28 | ASSLGGRGETQY
TRBV5-4 | AIPNAGTRGADNEQF
TRBV7-2 | ASSLVGGGVGNTIY
TRBV7-2 | ASSQSGGGTEAF
TRBV28 | ASSLLKTSGETQY
TRBV5-6 | ASSLAGTGLGEQY
TRBV3-1/TRBV3-2 | ASSLGVAGFNEQF
TRBV18 | ASSPGQSLYEQY
TRBV28 | ASSLRRYGYT
TRBV15 | ATSGQRNTEAF
TRBV28 | ASSPVGDWYEQY
TRBV29-1 | SVVQASVGNTIY